This T cell receptor beta chain came from a study of cytomegalovirus exposure and HLA in healthy donors. Study-wide background: An earlier analysis identified more than 95 million unique TCR beta sequences in about 190 million T cells.

Study-wide results and limits: Reports credit the classifier with highly specific, highly sensitive diagnosis of cytomegalovirus status. TCR beta sequences numbering under 20,000 were associated with HLA alleles at 0.05 false discovery rate in a later analysis.

CDR3 length: 13 amino acids. V was shortened by 7 bases and J by 4 bases, with 11 bases between the two germline ends. CDR1 and CDR2 (germline): SGDLS, YYNGEE. Turning to this clone: Its antigen is as yet unknown.

This PCR relied on a set of 60 Vbeta primers and 13 Jbeta primers. Method: immunoSEQ multiplex PCR; TCRdb's copy keeps in-frame clones and lacks some. The repertoire includes 180,000 or so clones, approximately 80% of them detected once, and 2% to 2.5% sits in the top ten. Source material: PBMCs. This clonotype originated in a woman in her forties or fifties in good health and CMV-seronegative. The chain carries TRBV9 and TRBJ1-4, with TRBD1 as a possible D gene (6 bases). CDR3 DNA sequence: TGTGCCAGCGTCGACAGGCTTAATGAAAAACTGTTTTTT. Residues: CASVDRLNEKLFF.